One and the same sample provided the 8 T cell receptor beta chains below, sequenced in a study of T-cell reconstitution after alpha-beta-depleted transplantation in children. Library preparation (for TCRbeta) was performed with unique molecular identifiers. TCRdb called the PCR reads again in MiXCR, with one record for every CDR3 protein. The data hold nearly 350,000 distinct CDR3 sequences, with around 15% observed a single time. Specimen: PBMCs, mostly from graft donor cells, collected 360 days after TCRalphabeta/CD19-depleted stem cell transplant. The receptors shown here come from a male patient aged 2 to 10 who had a stem cell transplant for acute lymphoblastic leukemia, so the T cells may come from the graft donor.

This clonotype was counted ten times or more. This chain joins TRBV4-1 and TRBJ2-5, with D possibly being TRBD1 (5 bases). Looked up from germline, CDR1 is MGHRA and CDR2 is YSYEKL. The length of the CDR3 is 15 residues. The V end was cut by 4 bases, the J end by 3 bases, with 15 bases between. This CDR3 reads CASSRQFRVEETQYF. CDR3 DNA: TGCGCCAGCAGCCGGCAGTTCAGGGTAGAAGAGACCCAGTACTTC.

This clonotype has only a few counts. The chain is built from TRBV28 and TRBJ2-5, with a weak D call TRBD1 (6 bases). Germline V gene sequence: CDR1 MDHEN, CDR2 SYDVKM. This CDR3 comprises 13 residues. V lost 8 bases and J lost 2, with 12 bases in between. Here the CDR3 DNA reads TGTGCCAGCGGGGAAACAGGGCAAGAGACCCAGTACTTC. Encoded protein: CASGETGQETQYF.

The chain combines TRBV7-8 with TRBJ2-1; TRBD2 agrees at 9 bases. Germline CDR1 reads SGHVS; CDR2 reads FQNEAQ. Trimming cost V 8 bases and J 1 base; bases outside gene matches: 6. The length of the CDR3 is 15 residues. The CDR3: CASFTLAGSYNEQFF. Here the CDR3 DNA reads TGTGCCAGCTTTACACTAGCGGGTTCCTACAATGAGCAGTTCTTC.

The chain is built from TRBV29-1 and TRBJ2-1; D is perhaps TRBD2 (6 bases). Trimming pared 3 bases from V and 5 bases from J, leaving 14 bases between. The CDR3 contains 14 residues. The germline V gene has CDR1 SQVTM and CDR2 ANQGSEA. The CDR3 nucleotides are TGCAGCGTTGAGGGACCCCGGAGGGACAATGAGCAGTTCTTC. Its protein product is CSVEGPRRDNEQFF.

This clonotype has more than one count but fewer than ten. The chain has TRBV20-1 and TRBJ1-2; 9 bases map to TRBD1. Germline V gives CDR1 DFQATT, CDR2 SNEGSKA (reference sequence). With V trimmed by 4 bases and J by 7 bases, 4 bases remained unmatched. This CDR3 is built from 12 residues. This CDR3 is CSATDRGGGYTF. CDR3 in DNA: TGCAGTGCTACGGACAGGGGAGGTGGCTACACCTTC.

This clonotype was seen a handful of times. The chain uses TRBV4-2 and TRBJ2-1; a weak D match, TRBD1 (5 bases). Trimming cost V 1 base and J 5 bases, with 15 bases left between them. This CDR3 has 16 residues. Germline values: CDR1 LGHNA, CDR2 YNFKEQ. The CDR3 DNA sequence: TGTGCCAGCAGCCAAGGGAAGGGGATCCCCAACAATGAGCAGTTCTTC. Amino acids: CASSQGKGIPNNEQFF.

This chain links TRBV9 with TRBJ2-3; TRBD2 matches at 7 bases. This CDR3 has 14 residues. Per the germline V gene, CDR1 is SGDLS and CDR2 is YYNGEE. The V segment lost 1 base and the J segment 1 base; nucleotides outside the gene matches: 0. The CDR3 bases are TGTGCCAGCAGCGTACTAGCGGGCACAGATACGCAGTATTTT. Translating gives CASSVLAGTDTQYF.

A few counts support this clonotype. The gene calls are TRBV29-1 and TRBJ2-3; possibly TRBD2 for D (6 bases). The CDR3 runs 15 residues. Deletions cut 6 bases from V and 2 bases from J, with 18 bases between. The V gene's germline CDR1 is SQVTM and CDR2 ANQGSEA. Here the CDR3 DNA reads TGCAGCGTCTGCCGGGACTTTTCACCCACAGATACGCAGTATTTT. Its translation: CSVCRDFSPTDTQYF.